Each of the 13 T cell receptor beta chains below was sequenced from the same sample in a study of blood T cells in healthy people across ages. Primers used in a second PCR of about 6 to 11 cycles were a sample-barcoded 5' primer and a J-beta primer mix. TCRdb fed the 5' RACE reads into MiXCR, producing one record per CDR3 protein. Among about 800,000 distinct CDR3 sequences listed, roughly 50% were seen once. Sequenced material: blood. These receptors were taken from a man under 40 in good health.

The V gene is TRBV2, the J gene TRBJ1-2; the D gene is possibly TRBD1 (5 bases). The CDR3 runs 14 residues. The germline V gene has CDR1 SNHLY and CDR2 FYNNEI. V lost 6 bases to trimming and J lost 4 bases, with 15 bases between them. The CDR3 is CASSARTGAYGYTF. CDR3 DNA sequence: TGTGCCAGCAGCGCCCGGACTGGGGCCTATGGCTACACCTTC.

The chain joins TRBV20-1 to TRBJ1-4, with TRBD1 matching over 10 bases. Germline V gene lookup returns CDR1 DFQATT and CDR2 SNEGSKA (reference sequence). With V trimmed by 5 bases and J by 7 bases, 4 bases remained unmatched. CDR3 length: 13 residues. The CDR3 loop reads CSAPDRGLEKLFF. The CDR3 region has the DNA TGCAGTGCTCCAGACAGGGGGCTTGAAAAACTGTTTTTT.

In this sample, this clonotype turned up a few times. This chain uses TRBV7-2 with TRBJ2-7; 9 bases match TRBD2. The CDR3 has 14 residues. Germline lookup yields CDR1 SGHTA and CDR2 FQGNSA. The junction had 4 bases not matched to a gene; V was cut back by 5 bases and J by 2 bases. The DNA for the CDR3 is TGTGCCAGCAGCCAAATAGCGGGGGCCTACGAGCAGTACTTC. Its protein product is CASSQIAGAYEQYF.

Here the CDR3 DNA reads TGCGCCAGCAGCTTGTCGATACAAGGGGGCAATGAGCAGTTCTTC. This gives the protein CASSLSIQGGNEQFF. The rearrangement links TRBV5-1 to TRBJ2-1, with D perhaps TRBD1 (6 bases). The germline CDR1 and CDR2 sequences are SGHRS and YFSETQ. The CDR3 has 15 residues. Trimming cost V 1 base and J 6 bases, with 14 bases left between them.

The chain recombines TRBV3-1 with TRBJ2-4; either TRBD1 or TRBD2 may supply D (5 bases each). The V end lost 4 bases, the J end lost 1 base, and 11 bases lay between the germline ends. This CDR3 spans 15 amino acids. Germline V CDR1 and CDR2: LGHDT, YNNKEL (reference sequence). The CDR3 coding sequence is TGTGCCAGCAGCCCCGGGTGGGGGGCCAAAAACATTCAGTACTTC. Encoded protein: CASSPGWGAKNIQYF.

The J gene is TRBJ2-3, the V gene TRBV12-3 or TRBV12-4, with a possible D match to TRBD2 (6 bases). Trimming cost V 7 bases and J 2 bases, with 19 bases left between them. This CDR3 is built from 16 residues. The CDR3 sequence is CASIQGGGTLTDTQYF. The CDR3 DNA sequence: TGTGCCAGCATTCAAGGCGGAGGGACCCTCACAGATACGCAGTATTTT.

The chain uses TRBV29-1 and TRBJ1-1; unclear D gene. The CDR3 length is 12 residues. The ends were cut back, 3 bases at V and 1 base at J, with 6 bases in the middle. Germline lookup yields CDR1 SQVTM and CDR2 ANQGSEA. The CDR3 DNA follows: TGCAGCGTTGAGAGAGGGAACACTGAAGCTTTCTTT. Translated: CSVERGNTEAFF.

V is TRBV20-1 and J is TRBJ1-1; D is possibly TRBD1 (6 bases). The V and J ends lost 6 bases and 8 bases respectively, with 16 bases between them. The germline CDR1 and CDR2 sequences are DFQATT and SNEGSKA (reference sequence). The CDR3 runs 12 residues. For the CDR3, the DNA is TGCAGTGCCGGGGGGGGGCGGCCAGAAGCTTTCTTT. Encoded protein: CSAGGGRPEAFF.

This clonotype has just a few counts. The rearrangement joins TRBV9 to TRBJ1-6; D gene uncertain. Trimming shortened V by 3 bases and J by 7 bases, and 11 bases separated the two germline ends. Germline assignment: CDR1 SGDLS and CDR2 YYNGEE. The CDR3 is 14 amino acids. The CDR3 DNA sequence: TGTGCCAGCAGCGAGACAACGAAAAATTCACCCCTCCACTTT. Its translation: CASSETTKNSPLHF.

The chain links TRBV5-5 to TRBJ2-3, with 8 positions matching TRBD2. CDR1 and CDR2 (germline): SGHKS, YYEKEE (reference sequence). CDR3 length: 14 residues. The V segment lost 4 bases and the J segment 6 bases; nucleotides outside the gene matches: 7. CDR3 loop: CASSEPTSADTQYF. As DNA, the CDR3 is TGTGCCAGCAGCGAGCCGACTAGCGCGGATACGCAGTATTTT.

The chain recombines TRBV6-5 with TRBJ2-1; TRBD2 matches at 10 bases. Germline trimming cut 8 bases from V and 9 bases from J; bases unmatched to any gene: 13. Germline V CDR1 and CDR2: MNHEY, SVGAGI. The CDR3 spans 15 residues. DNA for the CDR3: TGTGCCAGCCAAGCGCTAGCGGGAGTGGGGAGTGAGCAGTTCTTC. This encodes CASQALAGVGSEQFF.

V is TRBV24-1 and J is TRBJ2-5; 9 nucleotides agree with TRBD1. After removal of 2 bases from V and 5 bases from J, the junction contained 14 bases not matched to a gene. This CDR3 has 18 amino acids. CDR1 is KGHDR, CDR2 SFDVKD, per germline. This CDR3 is CATSDSPGTGTRGETQYF. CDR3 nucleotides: TGTGCCACCAGTGATTCACCCGGGACAGGGACCCGCGGGGAGACCCAGTACTTC.

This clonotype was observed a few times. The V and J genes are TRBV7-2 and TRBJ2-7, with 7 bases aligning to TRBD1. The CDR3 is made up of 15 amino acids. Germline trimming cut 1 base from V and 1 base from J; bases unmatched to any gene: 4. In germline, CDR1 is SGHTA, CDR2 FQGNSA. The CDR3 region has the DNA TGTGCCAGCAGCTTAGGACAGGGCTTATCCTACGAGCAGTACTTC. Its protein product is CASSLGQGLSYEQYF.